This T cell receptor beta chain was sequenced in a study of blood T cell repertoires in COVID-19. Germline V gene lookup returns CDR1 SGHVS and CDR2 FQNEAQ. The CDR3 extends over 19 amino acids. Trimming took 1 base from V and 3 from J; bases not matched to a gene: 13. Data came from immunoSEQ multiplex PCR; TCRdb stores just in-frame clones and leaves some out. This sample yields 30,000 to 40,000 clones, of which approximately 95% are seen a single time; approximately 0.88% belongs to the top ten. This clonotype was sampled from a male donor with active COVID-19. The sequencing input was peripheral blood. This chain links TRBV7-8 with TRBJ2-1, with TRBD2 identical over 9 bases. CDR3 region: CASSLDVSGGLSSYNEQFF. The DNA of the CDR3 is TGTGCCAGCAGCTTAGATGTTAGCGGGGGCCTTTCGAGCTACAATGAGCAGTTCTTC.